These T cell receptor beta chains were read from a single sample in a study of blood T cell repertoires in COVID-19. Profiled with immunoSEQ multiplex PCR; TCRdb holds only in-frame clones, not every one. The sample yields some 170,000 clones, 80% to 90% seen once. Specimen: peripheral blood. The receptors here all came from a human donor in a cohort sampled during active COVID-19. Each CDR3 is given with its conserved first and last residue. The order of the fields is D gene, J gene, V gene, clone size, CDR3 protein, CDR3 DNA. The D gene is left open where the match is weak. Some rows mark clone size as missing; the rest say once, few, many or name a class of expanded clone.

d_gene: TRBD1
j_gene: TRBJ1-1
v_gene: TRBV12-3/TRBV12-4
abundance: -
CDR3aa: CASSQGTGGSAFF
CDR3nt: TGTGCCAGCAGTCAAGGGACAGGGGGCTCTGCTTTCTTT

d_gene: -
j_gene: TRBJ2-1
v_gene: TRBV19
abundance: -
CDR3aa: CASSPVYRGNEQFF
CDR3nt: TGTGCCAGTAGTCCGGTATATAGAGGAAATGAGCAGTTCTTC

d_gene: TRBD2
j_gene: TRBJ2-5
v_gene: TRBV7-2
abundance: -
CDR3aa: CASSSGRGLAGVLQETQYF
CDR3nt: TGTGCCAGCAGCTCGGGGAGGGGACTAGCGGGAGTCTTACAAGAGACCCAGTACTTC

d_gene: TRBD2
j_gene: TRBJ2-1
v_gene: TRBV28
abundance: -
CDR3aa: CASSSPGGLYNEQFF
CDR3nt: TGTGCCAGCAGTTCCCCGGGAGGGCTCTACAATGAGCAGTTCTTC

d_gene: TRBD1
j_gene: TRBJ1-6
v_gene: TRBV7-9
abundance: -
CDR3aa: CASSFQGGLDNSPLHF
CDR3nt: TGTGCCAGCAGCTTCCAGGGGGGTTTGGATAATTCACCCCTCCACTTT

d_gene: TRBD2
j_gene: TRBJ2-2
v_gene: TRBV29-1
abundance: -
CDR3aa: CSVVRSGRNTGELFF
CDR3nt: TGCAGCGTTGTAAGGAGCGGGAGGAACACCGGGGAGCTGTTTTTT

d_gene: TRBD1
j_gene: TRBJ2-5
v_gene: TRBV7-2
abundance: -
CDR3aa: CASSSYKDRGETQYF
CDR3nt: TGTGCCAGCAGCTCCTATAAGGACAGGGGAGAGACCCAGTACTTC

d_gene: -
j_gene: TRBJ1-3
v_gene: TRBV30
abundance: -
CDR3aa: CAWRNVETFSGNTIYF
CDR3nt: TGTGCCTGGAGGAATGTGGAGACCTTCTCTGGAAACACCATATATTTT

d_gene: TRBD2
j_gene: TRBJ2-5
v_gene: TRBV9
abundance: -
CDR3aa: CASSAPGLAGGRTQYF
CDR3nt: TGTGCCAGCAGCGCGCCGGGACTAGCGGGAGGTCGGACCCAGTACTTC

d_gene: -
j_gene: TRBJ1-5
v_gene: TRBV19
abundance: -
CDR3aa: CASSMEGRNQPQHF
CDR3nt: TGTGCCAGTAGTATGGAGGGTCGTAATCAGCCCCAGCATTTT

d_gene: -
j_gene: TRBJ2-7
v_gene: TRBV7-2
abundance: -
CDR3aa: CASRTVNSYEQYF
CDR3nt: TGTGCCAGCAGGACAGTTAACTCCTACGAGCAGTACTTC

d_gene: -
j_gene: TRBJ2-2
v_gene: TRBV6-2/TRBV6-3
abundance: -
CDR3aa: CASSYPPGGRGVTGELFF
CDR3nt: TGTGCCAGCAGTTACCCCCCAGGGGGCCGGGGGGTTACCGGGGAGCTGTTTTTT

d_gene: -
j_gene: TRBJ1-2
v_gene: TRBV2
abundance: few
CDR3aa: CASCVEATPSNYGYTF
CDR3nt: TGTGCCAGCTGTGTAGAGGCCACGCCATCTAACTATGGCTACACCTTC

d_gene: TRBD2
j_gene: TRBJ2-5
v_gene: TRBV24-1
abundance: -
CDR3aa: CATSDSAGGQTQYF
CDR3nt: TGTGCCACCAGTGATTCCGCGGGGGGTCAGACCCAGTACTTC

d_gene: -
j_gene: TRBJ2-3
v_gene: TRBV7-2
abundance: -
CDR3aa: CASSVLPSGRGTDTQYF
CDR3nt: TGTGCCAGCAGCGTACTCCCTAGCGGTAGGGGGACAGATACGCAGTATTTT

d_gene: TRBD1
j_gene: TRBJ2-7
v_gene: TRBV5-1
abundance: once
CDR3aa: CASSSLGQGLPYEQYF
CDR3nt: TGCGCCAGCAGCTCCCTCGGACAGGGGTTACCCTACGAGCAGTACTTC

d_gene: -
j_gene: TRBJ2-1
v_gene: TRBV2
abundance: few
CDR3aa: CASRVGSGYNEQFF
CDR3nt: TGTGCCAGCAGGGTCGGGAGTGGTTACAATGAGCAGTTCTTC

d_gene: TRBD2
j_gene: TRBJ2-2
v_gene: TRBV3-1/TRBV3-2
abundance: -
CDR3aa: CASSHHQLAGGAHRGAVF
CDR3nt: TGTGCCAGCAGCCACCATCAACTAGCGGGAGGTGCTCACCGGGGAGCTGTTTTT

d_gene: TRBD1
j_gene: TRBJ1-1
v_gene: TRBV27
abundance: -
CDR3aa: CASSQGTGGGRNTEAFF
CDR3nt: TGTGCCAGCAGTCAAGGGACAGGGGGCGGGAGGAACACTGAAGCTTTCTTT

d_gene: TRBD1
j_gene: TRBJ1-2
v_gene: TRBV28
abundance: -
CDR3aa: CASTGGTENGYTF
CDR3nt: TGTGCCAGCACCGGCGGGACAGAAAATGGCTACACCTTC

d_gene: TRBD1
j_gene: TRBJ1-4
v_gene: TRBV30
abundance: -
CDR3aa: CAWRGGEKLFF
CDR3nt: TGTGCCTGGAGAGGGGGCGAAAAACTGTTTTTT

d_gene: TRBD2
j_gene: TRBJ2-3
v_gene: TRBV4-2
abundance: -
CDR3aa: CASSVGTSGFPSTDTQYF
CDR3nt: TGTGCCAGCAGCGTCGGGACTAGCGGTTTCCCTAGCACAGATACGCAGTATTTT

d_gene: TRBD1
j_gene: TRBJ2-7
v_gene: TRBV28
abundance: -
CDR3aa: CASSFPGQDDRYEQYF
CDR3nt: TGTGCCAGCAGTTTCCCCGGACAGGACGACCGATACGAGCAGTACTTC

d_gene: TRBD1
j_gene: TRBJ2-7
v_gene: TRBV5-1
abundance: -
CDR3aa: CASSGDSYEQYF
CDR3nt: TGCGCCAGCAGCGGGGACAGCTACGAGCAGTACTTC

d_gene: TRBD1
j_gene: TRBJ2-2
v_gene: TRBV27
abundance: once
CDR3aa: CASSARTGVTGELFF
CDR3nt: TGTGCCAGCAGTGCACGGACAGGGGTGACCGGGGAGCTGTTTTTT

d_gene: TRBD2
j_gene: TRBJ2-3
v_gene: TRBV5-1
abundance: once
CDR3aa: CASSLASGSTDTQYF
CDR3nt: TGCGCCAGCAGCTTGGCTAGCGGGAGCACAGATACGCAGTATTTT

d_gene: -
j_gene: TRBJ1-1
v_gene: TRBV11-2
abundance: -
CDR3aa: CASSFETGNTEAFF
CDR3nt: TGTGCCAGCAGCTTCGAGACAGGGAACACTGAAGCTTTCTTT

d_gene: -
j_gene: TRBJ1-1
v_gene: TRBV23-1
abundance: -
CDR3aa: CASTGPTEAFF
CDR3nt: TGCGCCAGCACAGGGCCCACTGAAGCTTTCTTT

d_gene: -
j_gene: TRBJ2-7
v_gene: TRBV11-2
abundance: -
CDR3aa: CASSLVARADEQYF
CDR3nt: TGTGCCAGCAGCTTAGTGGCCCGCGCGGACGAGCAGTACTTC

d_gene: -
j_gene: TRBJ2-4
v_gene: TRBV7-2
abundance: -
CDR3aa: CASSPAPGAKSIQYF
CDR3nt: TGTGCCAGTAGCCCAGCCCCGGGAGCCAAAAGCATTCAGTACTTC

d_gene: -
j_gene: TRBJ1-1
v_gene: TRBV4-3
abundance: -
CDR3aa: CASSQDLRVTPPGTEAFF
CDR3nt: TGCGCCAGCAGCCAAGATCTCCGAGTGACGCCACCGGGGACTGAAGCTTTCTTT

d_gene: -
j_gene: TRBJ1-1
v_gene: TRBV5-1
abundance: -
CDR3aa: CASSQVIMNTEAFF
CDR3nt: TGCGCCAGCAGCCAGGTCATTATGAACACTGAAGCTTTCTTT

d_gene: -
j_gene: TRBJ2-2
v_gene: TRBV29-1
abundance: -
CDR3aa: CSVAPGSGTGELFF
CDR3nt: TGCAGCGTGGCCCCCGGGAGTGGAACCGGGGAGCTGTTTTTT

d_gene: -
j_gene: TRBJ2-3
v_gene: TRBV5-4
abundance: -
CDR3aa: CASGLFLLGTTGTDTQYF
CDR3nt: TGTGCCAGCGGTCTTTTCTTATTAGGAACTACTGGCACAGATACGCAGTATTTT

d_gene: -
j_gene: TRBJ2-1
v_gene: TRBV24-1
abundance: -
CDR3aa: CATSGGTNNEQFF
CDR3nt: TGTGCCACCAGTGGAGGAACTAACAATGAGCAGTTCTTC

d_gene: TRBD1
j_gene: TRBJ1-2
v_gene: TRBV29-1
abundance: once
CDR3aa: CSVNRQGKLHTF
CDR3nt: TGCAGCGTTAACCGACAGGGGAAACTTCACACCTTC

d_gene: TRBD1
j_gene: TRBJ2-7
v_gene: TRBV6-5
abundance: -
CDR3aa: CASSQDRAYEQYF
CDR3nt: TGTGCCAGCAGCCAGGACAGGGCCTACGAGCAGTACTTC